This T cell receptor beta chain appears in the sequencing data of a study of T-cell reconstitution after alpha-beta-depleted transplantation in children. General study findings and limits: It was reported that alpha-beta T cells came from several hundred expanded graft clones (about two months after transplant). At day 60, the high TCRbeta diversity found in some patients originated from recipient T cells and thymic progenitors that had survived. From newly produced T cells came most of the T-cell counts and diversity one year after transplant.

The TCRbeta library incorporated unique molecular identifiers. TCRdb ran MiXCR on the PCR reads and lists one entry per CDR3 protein. This sample carries about 240,000 distinct CDR3 sequences, about 25% of them seen once, and the ten largest clones take roughly 2.5%. The trim removed 5 bases at V and 3 bases at J, leaving 4 bases unmatched. The CDR3 spans 14 residues. Per germline, CDR1 DFQATT and CDR2 SNEGSKA (reference sequence). About this clonotype itself: Its antigen is undetermined.

This sequence joins TRBV20-1 and TRBJ2-1; 10 bases are a match to TRBD2. Source: PBMCs, taken before TCRalphabeta/CD19-depleted stem cell transplant. The sequence came from a girl aged 2 to 10 with Fanconi anemia, due to receive a stem cell transplant. The CDR3 region is CSAVTSGLYNEQFF. The CDR3 DNA reads as TGCAGTGCTGTGACTAGCGGGCTCTACAATGAGCAGTTCTTC.